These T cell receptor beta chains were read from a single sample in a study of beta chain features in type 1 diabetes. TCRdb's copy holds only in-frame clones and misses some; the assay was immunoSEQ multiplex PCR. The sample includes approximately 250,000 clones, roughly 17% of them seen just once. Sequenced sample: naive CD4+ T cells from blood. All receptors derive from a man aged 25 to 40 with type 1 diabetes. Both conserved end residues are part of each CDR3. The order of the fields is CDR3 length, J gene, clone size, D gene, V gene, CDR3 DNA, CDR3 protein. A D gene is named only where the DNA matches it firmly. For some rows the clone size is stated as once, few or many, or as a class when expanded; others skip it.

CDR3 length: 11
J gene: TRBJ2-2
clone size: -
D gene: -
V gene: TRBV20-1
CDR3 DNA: TGCAGTGCTCGAGCGGACGGGGAGCTGTTTTTT
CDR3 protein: CSARADGELFF

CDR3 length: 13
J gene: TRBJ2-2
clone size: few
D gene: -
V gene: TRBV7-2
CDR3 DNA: TGTGCCAGCAGCTCATACGGCACCGGGGAGCTGTTTTTT
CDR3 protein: CASSSYGTGELFF

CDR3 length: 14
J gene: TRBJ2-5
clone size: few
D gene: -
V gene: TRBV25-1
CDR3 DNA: TGTGCCAGCAGTGAATATATTGGTCAAGAGACCCAGTACTTC
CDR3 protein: CASSEYIGQETQYF

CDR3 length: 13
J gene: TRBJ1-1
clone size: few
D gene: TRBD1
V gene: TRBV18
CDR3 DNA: TGTGCCAGCTCACCGACCGATGACAGGGCAGCTTTCTTT
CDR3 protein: CASSPTDDRAAFF

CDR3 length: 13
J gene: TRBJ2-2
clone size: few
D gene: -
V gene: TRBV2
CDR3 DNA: TGTGCCAGCAGGGCTAGCCTCACCGGGGAGCTGTTTTTT
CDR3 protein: CASRASLTGELFF

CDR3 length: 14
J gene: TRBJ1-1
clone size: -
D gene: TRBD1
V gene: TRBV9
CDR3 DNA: TGTGCCAGCAGCGCGACAGGGGCCAGTACTGAAGCTTTCTTT
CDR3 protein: CASSATGASTEAFF

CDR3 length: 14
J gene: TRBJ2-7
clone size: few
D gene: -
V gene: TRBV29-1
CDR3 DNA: TGCAGCGTTGTATTACTCCGGGATCGCTCCGAGCAGTACTTC
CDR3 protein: CSVVLLRDRSEQYF

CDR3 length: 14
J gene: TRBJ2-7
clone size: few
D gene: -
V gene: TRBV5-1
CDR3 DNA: TGCGCCAGCAGCTTGGCCGGGGCCCCCTACGAGCAGTACTTC
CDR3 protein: CASSLAGAPYEQYF

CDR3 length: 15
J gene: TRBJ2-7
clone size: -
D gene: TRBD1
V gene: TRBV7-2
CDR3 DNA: TGTGCCAGCAGCTTAACGGGGACAGATTGGAGTGAGCAGTACTTC
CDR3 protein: CASSLTGTDWSEQYF

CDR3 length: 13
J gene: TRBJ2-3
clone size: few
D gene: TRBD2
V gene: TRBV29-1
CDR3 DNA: TGCAGCGTTTCTAGCGGGCGCAGAGATACGCAGTATTTT
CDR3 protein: CSVSSGRRDTQYF

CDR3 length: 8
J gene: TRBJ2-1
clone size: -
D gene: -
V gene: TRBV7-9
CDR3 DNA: TGTGCCAGCGATGAGCAGTTCTTC
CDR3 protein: CASDEQFF

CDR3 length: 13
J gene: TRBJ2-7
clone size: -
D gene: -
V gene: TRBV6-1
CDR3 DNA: TGTGCCAGCAGTGACCCACCCGCCTACGAGCAGTACTTC
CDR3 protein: CASSDPPAYEQYF

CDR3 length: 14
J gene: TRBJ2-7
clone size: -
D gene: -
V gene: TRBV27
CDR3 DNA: TGTGCCAGCAGTTTACGGACACTCTCCTACGAGCAGTACTTC
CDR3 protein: CASSLRTLSYEQYF

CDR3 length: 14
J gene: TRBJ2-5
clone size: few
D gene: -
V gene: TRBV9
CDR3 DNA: TGTGCCAGCAGCGTAGCTGGGGGGCTGGAGACCCAGTACTTC
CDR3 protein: CASSVAGGLETQYF

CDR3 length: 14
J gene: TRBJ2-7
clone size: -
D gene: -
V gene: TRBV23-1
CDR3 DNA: TGCGCCAGCAGTCCCTTCGGGGGCTGTAACGAGCAGTACTTC
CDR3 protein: CASSPFGGCNEQYF

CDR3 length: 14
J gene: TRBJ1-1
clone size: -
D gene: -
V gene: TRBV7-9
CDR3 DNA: TGTGCCAGCAGCCTAGGACGGGAATCCACTGAAGCTTTCTTT
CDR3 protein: CASSLGRESTEAFF

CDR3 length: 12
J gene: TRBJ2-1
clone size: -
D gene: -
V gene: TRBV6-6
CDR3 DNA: TGTGCCAGCAGTACAGGAACTAATGAGCAGTTCTTC
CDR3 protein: CASSTGTNEQFF

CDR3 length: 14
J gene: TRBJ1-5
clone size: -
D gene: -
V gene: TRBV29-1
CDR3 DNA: TGCAGCGTTTCGTTAAGGGGAAGGGATCAGCCCCAGCATTTT
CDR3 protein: CSVSLRGRDQPQHF

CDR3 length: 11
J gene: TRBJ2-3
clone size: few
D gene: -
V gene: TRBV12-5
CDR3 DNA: TGTGCTAGTGGTCAAGGGGATACGCAGTATTTT
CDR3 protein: CASGQGDTQYF

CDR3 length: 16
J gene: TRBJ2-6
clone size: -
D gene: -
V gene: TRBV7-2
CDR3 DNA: TGTGCCAGCAGCCGAGACAGGCTCTCTGGGGCCAACGTCCTGACTTTC
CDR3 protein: CASSRDRLSGANVLTF

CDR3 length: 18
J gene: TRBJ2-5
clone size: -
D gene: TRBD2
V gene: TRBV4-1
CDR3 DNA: TGCGCCAGCAGCCATGACAGGGGAACTAGCGGGAATGGGGAGACCCAGTACTTC
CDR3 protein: CASSHDRGTSGNGETQYF

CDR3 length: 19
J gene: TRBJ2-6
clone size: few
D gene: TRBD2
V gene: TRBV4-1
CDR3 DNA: TGCGCCAGCAGCCAAGAAGGTGCTAGCGGGAGCTCAGGGGCCAACGTCCTGACTTTC
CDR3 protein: CASSQEGASGSSGANVLTF

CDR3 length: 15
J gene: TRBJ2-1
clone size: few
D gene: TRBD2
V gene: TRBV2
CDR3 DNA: TGTGCCAGCAGACAACTAGCGGGAAGATACAATGAGCAGTTCTTC
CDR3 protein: CASRQLAGRYNEQFF

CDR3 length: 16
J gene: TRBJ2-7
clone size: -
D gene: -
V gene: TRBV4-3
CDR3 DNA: TGCGCCAGCAGCCAAGAGTCAGCTCCCCGATACTACGAGCAGTACTTC
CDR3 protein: CASSQESAPRYYEQYF

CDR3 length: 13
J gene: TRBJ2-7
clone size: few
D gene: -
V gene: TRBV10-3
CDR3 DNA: TGTGCCGCCGCTCCAAGGCCAGACAACGAGCAGTACTTC
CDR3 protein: CAAAPRPDNEQYF

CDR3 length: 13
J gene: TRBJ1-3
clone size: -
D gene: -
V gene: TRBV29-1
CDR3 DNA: TGCAGCGCCGGACCGACCTCTGGAAACACCATATATTTT
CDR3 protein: CSAGPTSGNTIYF

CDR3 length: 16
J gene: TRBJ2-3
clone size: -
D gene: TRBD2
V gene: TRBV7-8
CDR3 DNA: TGTGCCAGCAGCTTCGTTGGCGGGAGCACCGCAGATACGCAGTATTTT
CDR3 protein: CASSFVGGSTADTQYF

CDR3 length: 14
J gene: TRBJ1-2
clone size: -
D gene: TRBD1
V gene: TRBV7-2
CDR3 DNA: TGTGCCAGCAGCTCGCCCGACAGGGCACGTGGCTACACCTTC
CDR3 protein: CASSSPDRARGYTF

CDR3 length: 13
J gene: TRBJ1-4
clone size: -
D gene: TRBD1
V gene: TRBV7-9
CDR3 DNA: TGTGCCAGCAGCGCACAGGGGCGCGAAAAACTGTTTTTT
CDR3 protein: CASSAQGREKLFF

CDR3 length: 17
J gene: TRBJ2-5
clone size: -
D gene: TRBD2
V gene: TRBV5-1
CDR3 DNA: TGCGCCAGCACTATCGGGACTAGCGGGAGTATGGAGGAGACCCAGTACTTC
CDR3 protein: CASTIGTSGSMEETQYF

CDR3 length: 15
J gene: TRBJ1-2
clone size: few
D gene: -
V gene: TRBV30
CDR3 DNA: TGTGCCTGGAGTGTTAGCCTTACCTCAAACAATGGCTACACCTTC
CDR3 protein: CAWSVSLTSNNGYTF

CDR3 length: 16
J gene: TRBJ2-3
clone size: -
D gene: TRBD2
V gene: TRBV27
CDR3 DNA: TGTGCCAGCAGTCGGGTAGGACTAGCGGGAGTAGATACGCAGTATTTT
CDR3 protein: CASSRVGLAGVDTQYF

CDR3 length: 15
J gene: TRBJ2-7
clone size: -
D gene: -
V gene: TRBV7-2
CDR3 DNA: TGTGCCAGCAGCTTAGAGTCGTCCCTCTCCTACGAGCAGTACTTC
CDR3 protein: CASSLESSLSYEQYF

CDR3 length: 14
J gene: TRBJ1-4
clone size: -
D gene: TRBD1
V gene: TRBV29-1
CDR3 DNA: TGCAGCGTTAAAAGGGACAGAATTAGTGAAAAACTGTTTTTT
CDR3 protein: CSVKRDRISEKLFF

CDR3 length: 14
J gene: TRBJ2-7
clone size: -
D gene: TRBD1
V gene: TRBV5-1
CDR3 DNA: TGCGCCAGCAGCTCGACAGGGGACAACTACGAGCAGTACTTC
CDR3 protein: CASSSTGDNYEQYF

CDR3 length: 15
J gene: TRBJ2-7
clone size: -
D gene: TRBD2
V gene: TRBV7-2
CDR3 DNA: TGTGCCAGCAGCCGCCGACTAGCGGGAGGAGACGAGCAGTACTTC
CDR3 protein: CASSRRLAGGDEQYF

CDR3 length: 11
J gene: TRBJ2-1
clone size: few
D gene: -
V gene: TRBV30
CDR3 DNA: TGTGCCTGGAGCCTGTTGGATGAGCAGTTCTTC
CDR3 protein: CAWSLLDEQFF

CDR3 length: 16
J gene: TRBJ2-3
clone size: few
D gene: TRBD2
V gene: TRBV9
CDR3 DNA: TGTGCCAGCAGCGTAACTGGGACTAGCGTTGCAGATACGCAGTATTTT
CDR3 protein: CASSVTGTSVADTQYF

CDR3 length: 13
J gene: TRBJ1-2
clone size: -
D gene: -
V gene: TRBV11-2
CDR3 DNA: TGTGCCAGCAGCCAAGGGCTTGCCTATGGCTACACCTTC
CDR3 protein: CASSQGLAYGYTF